This T cell receptor beta chain was found in a study of identical twins. The study, taken as a whole, reports: Out-of-frame beta sequences exhibited a weaker degree of excess twin sharing. Invariant MAIT and iNKT cells may have partly biased zero-insertion analyses.

Per germline, CDR1 MNHEY and CDR2 SVGEGT. J gave up 9 bases and V 4 bases, and 8 bases lay outside the gene matches. The CDR3 runs 15 residues. This clonotype was counted between two and nine times. Its antigen is currently unknown. One entry per CDR3 protein, called by TCRdb with MiXCR from the 5' RACE reads. The sample holds around 500,000 distinct CDR3 sequences; 13% to 15% are singletons and the top ten take about 0.53%. The same sample was also used in a study of yellow fever vaccine responses in identical twins. That source adds: Twins' vaccine T cell response reportedly gave the appearance of partial convergence and partial personalization.

This sequence joins TRBV6-2 or TRBV6-3 and TRBJ2-1; 11 nucleotides agree with TRBD2. This TCR was sampled from a woman aged 18-30 years in good health. Sequences were obtained from CD4+ T cells sorted from blood. CDR3 sequence: CASSSIAGGTSEQFF. DNA for the CDR3: TGTGCCAGCAGTTCCATAGCGGGAGGGACGAGTGAGCAGTTCTTC.